The 23 T cell receptor beta chains given below trace back to one sample, sequenced in a study of blood T cells in healthy people across ages. With a J-beta primer mix and a sample-barcoded 5' primer, a second PCR ran 7 to 11 cycles. TCRdb reprocessed the 5' RACE reads via MiXCR and lists one record per CDR3 protein. The table includes about 780,000 distinct CDR3 sequences, 62% detected once. Input material: blood. The receptor set was obtained from a man aged 25-45 years in good health.

V is TRBV20-1 and J is TRBJ2-3, with 9 positions matching TRBD2. Germline V gene lookup returns CDR1 DFQATT and CDR2 SNEGSKA (reference sequence). The ends lost 0 bases at V and 0 bases at J; junction bases unmatched: 1. CDR3 length equals 15 residues. The CDR3 nucleotides read TGCAGTGCTAGAGATAGCGGGGGAAGCACAGATACGCAGTATTTT. This sequence encodes CSARDSGGSTDTQYF.

V usage is TRBV20-1 and J usage is TRBJ2-6; no clear D. Trimming cost V 6 bases and J 0 bases, with 24 bases left between them. This CDR3 is 19 amino acids long. Germline-derived CDR1 and CDR2 are DFQATT and SNEGSKA (reference sequence). In nucleotides, the CDR3 is TGCAGTGCAAAACCCCGACGTAGACCCCTCCACTCTGGGGCCAACGTCCTGACTTTC. As protein: CSAKPRRRPLHSGANVLTF.

V gene TRBV11-2 combines with J gene TRBJ2-3, with 9 bases that match TRBD2. Germline CDR1 SGHAT, CDR2 FQNNGV. The CDR3 sequence is 15 residues long. V dropped 2 bases and J dropped 4; count of bases not matched to a gene: 4. Here the CDR3 DNA reads TGTGCCAGCAGCTTAAGGGGCGGGGGGGCAGATACGCAGTATTTT. This translates into CASSLRGGGADTQYF.

The rearrangement links TRBV20-1 to TRBJ2-4; D gene unclear. CDR1 DFQATT and CDR2 SNEGSKA come from the germline V gene (reference sequence). V was cut by 7 bases and J by 2 bases, with 15 bases left in between. CDR3 length equals 14 residues. The CDR3 spells CSVDSRSPKNIQYF. Written as DNA, the CDR3 is TGCAGTGTTGACTCCAGGTCTCCCAAAAACATTCAGTACTTC.

As concerns this clonotype: A read error may be the cause here, since a much bigger clone is one base away. The chain recombines TRBV6-4 with TRBJ2-2; D may be TRBD2 (6 bases). CDR3 length: 15 residues. Germline V gene sequence: CDR1 MRHNA, CDR2 SNTAGT. V was clipped by 4 bases and J by 6 bases, with 15 bases between them. CDR3 residues: CASSGASGGAGELFF. In DNA, the CDR3 is TGTGCCAGCAGTGGAGCATCCGGGGGAGCCGGGGAGCTGTTTTTT.

The genes are TRBV4-2 and TRBJ2-7, with 10 bases fitting TRBD2. The germline CDR1 and CDR2 sequences are LGHNA and YNFKEQ. V was clipped by 3 bases and J by 2 bases; unmatched bases: 4. The CDR3 length is 15 residues. The CDR3 nucleotides are TGTGCCAGCAGCCAGGGGACTAGCGACGCCTACGAGCAGTACTTC. Translating gives CASSQGTSDAYEQYF.

This sequence joins TRBV29-1 and TRBJ2-1; no firm D call. Deletions cut 3 bases from V and 3 bases from J, with 6 bases between. The CDR3 totals 12 residues. Germline V gene sequence: CDR1 SQVTM, CDR2 ANQGSEA. CDR3 bases: TGCAGCGTTGAGACCCACTACAATGAGCAGTTCTTC. Residues: CSVETHYNEQFF.

V gene TRBV7-9 combines with J gene TRBJ1-3; D is unresolved. The V end was cut by 1 base, the J end by 0 bases, with 10 bases between. Germline V gene data show CDR1 as SEHNR and CDR2 as FQNEAQ (reference sequence). This CDR3 is 16 amino acids long. CDR3 coding DNA: TGTGCCAGCAGCTTAGTTCCGGGGTACTCTGGAAACACCATATATTTT. This sequence encodes CASSLVPGYSGNTIYF.

The V call is TRBV27, the J call TRBJ2-3, with 11 positions matching TRBD2. This CDR3 comprises 15 residues. The V gene's germline CDR1 is MNHEY and CDR2 SMNVEV (reference sequence). V gave up 5 bases and J gave up 6 bases; unmatched junction bases: 7. CDR3 coding DNA: TGTGCCAGCAGTGAGACTAGCGGGGTTTCCGATACGCAGTATTTT. It is translated as CASSETSGVSDTQYF.

This clonotype was counted only a few times. This chain connects TRBV18 to TRBJ1-4, with unresolved D. CDR1 and CDR2 from the germline V gene are KGHSH and LQKENI. The CDR3 consists of 13 residues. The V gene lost 0 bases and the J gene lost 5 bases, with 4 bases spanning the gap. CDR3 bases: TGTGCCAGCTCACCACCGGGCAATGAAAAACTGTTTTTT. It yields the protein CASSPPGNEKLFF.

The sample holds many counts of this clonotype. The chain joins TRBV5-1 to TRBJ2-5; D is unresolved. Trimming removed 2 bases from V and 4 bases from J, with 12 bases in between. Germline CDR1 and CDR2: SGHRS and YFSETQ. The CDR3 extends over 14 amino acids. As DNA, the CDR3 is TGCGCCAGCAGCTTCTCGATGCTGTCAGAGACCCAGTACTTC. It is translated as CASSFSMLSETQYF.

This chain joins TRBV6-2 or TRBV6-3 and TRBJ2-7; 9 nucleotides match TRBD1. Germline CDR1 reads MNHEY; CDR2 reads SVGEGT. The CDR3 covers 16 residues. With V trimmed by 2 bases and J by 1 base, 6 bases remained unmatched. The CDR3: CASSYPWGQGSYEQYF. CDR3 sequence (DNA): TGTGCCAGCAGTTACCCTTGGGGACAGGGATCCTACGAGCAGTACTTC.

On this clonotype itself: At one end, the junction sequence differs from germline, possibly due to a read error. The chain is built from TRBV5-1 and TRBJ2-4; 7 bases are a match to TRBD2. There are 14 residues in the CDR3. Germline V gene data show CDR1 as SGHRS and CDR2 as YFSETQ. The CDR3 protein is CASSPRVSGSLEYF. CDR3 bases: TGTGCCAGCAGCCCACGGGTTAGCGGGTCTTTGGAGTACTTC.

J is TRBJ1-2 and V is TRBV2, with D possibly TRBD1 on 6 matching bases. The CDR3 is made up of 14 amino acids. With 8 bases removed from V and 3 bases from J, the gap between germline ends came to 16 bases. Germline V gene sequence: CDR1 SNHLY, CDR2 FYNNEI. CDR3 region: CASGYREGDYGYTF. CDR3 DNA: TGTGCCAGCGGCTACAGGGAGGGGGACTATGGCTACACCTTC.

The chain employs TRBV20-1 and TRBJ1-5; D remains ambiguous. Between the trimmed V and J ends, which lost 2 bases and 3 bases, there was a span of 8 bases. The CDR3 contains 13 residues. Germline loops: CDR1 DFQATT, CDR2 SNEGSKA (reference sequence). The CDR3 sequence is CSARPQDNQPQHF. CDR3 bases: TGCAGTGCTAGACCCCAGGACAATCAGCCCCAGCATTTT.

A few counts support this clonotype. The V gene is TRBV5-1, the J gene TRBJ1-1, with D possibly being TRBD1 (5 bases). The V and J ends lost 6 bases and 1 base respectively, with 19 bases between them. This CDR3 has 16 residues. Germline V gene lookup returns CDR1 SGHRS and CDR2 YFSETQ. The CDR3 DNA reads TGCGCCAGCACGCAGGCTTCGGACAAGACGAACACTGAAGCTTTCTTT. This translates into CASTQASDKTNTEAFF.

The chain employs TRBV29-1 and TRBJ1-2; the match to TRBD1 covers 9 bases. CDR1 SQVTM and CDR2 ANQGSEA come from the germline V gene. J was trimmed by 5 bases and V by 4 bases; bases with no gene match: 8. This CDR3 is built from 14 residues. CDR3 in DNA: TGCAGCGTTGGTGACAGGGGGTTTGGATATGGCTACACCTTC. It translates to CSVGDRGFGYGYTF.

The gene calls are TRBV7-3 and TRBJ2-1; tentatively, D is TRBD2 (5 bases). Trimming took off 6 bases at V and 8 bases at J, with 20 bases between the two ends. The germline CDR1 and CDR2 sequences are SGHTA and FQGTGA. The length of the CDR3 is 15 residues. The CDR3 loop is CASRAELAPTDEQFF. CDR3 coding DNA: TGTGCCAGCAGGGCCGAGCTAGCCCCTACGGATGAGCAGTTCTTC.

In regard to this clonotype: One end of the junction varies from germline; a read error may be responsible. The rearrangement links TRBV9 to TRBJ2-1; D might be TRBD1 (5 bases). The CDR3 has 14 residues. Germline V lookup: CDR1 SGDLS, CDR2 YYNGEE. CDR3 DNA sequence: TGTGCCGGCAGCGTAAACCCCGGCAGGGATGAGCAGTTCTTC. This codes for CAGSVNPGRDEQFF. Supplemented by reference TRBV9 and TRBJ2-1, the full variable domain reads DSGVTQTPKHLITATGQRVTLRCSPRSGDLSVYWYQQSLDQGLQFLIQYYNGEERAKGNILERFSAQQFPDLHSELNLSSLELGDSALYFCAGSVNPGRDEQFFGPGTRLTVL.

Comments on this clonotype: Just one base apart from a much larger clone, this may be a read error. The CDR3 region has the DNA TGTGCCAGCAGCTTAGAGGGCATTAGCGGGAGATACAATGAGCAGTACTTC. Its protein is CASSLEGISGRYNEQYF. The chain is built from TRBV11-2 and TRBJ2-7, with TRBD2 identical over 9 bases. The V gene end was trimmed by 0 bases and the J gene end by 7 bases; junction bases not matched to a gene: 13. The germline V gene encodes CDR1 SGHAT and CDR2 FQNNGV. The CDR3 is 17 residues long.

This chain links TRBV7-9 with TRBJ1-1; 7 bases agree with TRBD1. The CDR3 length is 14 residues. In germline, CDR1 is SEHNR, CDR2 FQNEAQ (reference sequence). V dropped 5 bases and J dropped 4; count of bases not matched to a gene: 7. The CDR3 DNA follows: TGTGCCAGCAGCAAACAGGGGTTGAGCACTGAAGCTTTCTTT. Its protein product is CASSKQGLSTEAFF.

In DNA form, the CDR3 reads TGTGCCAGCAGCCCCACCCCTACAGGCCCATGGGAGACCCAGTACTTC. Translating gives CASSPTPTGPWETQYF. The chain couples TRBV9 to TRBJ2-7; perhaps TRBD1 as D (5 bases). The assigned J gene may be wrong: the sequence end matches TRBJ2-5 better. The germline V gene encodes CDR1 SGDLS and CDR2 YYNGEE. The CDR3 is made up of 16 amino acids.

As for this clonotype: A junction boundary mismatches the germline segment, possibly from a read error. The chain recombines TRBV20-1 with TRBJ2-7; D unclear. The length of the CDR3 is 15 residues. The germline V gene has CDR1 DFQATT and CDR2 SNEGSKA (reference sequence). CDR3 in DNA: TGCAGTGCTAGAGAAGACATAACTTTCTCCCACGAGCAGTACTTC. Amino acid sequence: CSAREDITFSHEQYF.